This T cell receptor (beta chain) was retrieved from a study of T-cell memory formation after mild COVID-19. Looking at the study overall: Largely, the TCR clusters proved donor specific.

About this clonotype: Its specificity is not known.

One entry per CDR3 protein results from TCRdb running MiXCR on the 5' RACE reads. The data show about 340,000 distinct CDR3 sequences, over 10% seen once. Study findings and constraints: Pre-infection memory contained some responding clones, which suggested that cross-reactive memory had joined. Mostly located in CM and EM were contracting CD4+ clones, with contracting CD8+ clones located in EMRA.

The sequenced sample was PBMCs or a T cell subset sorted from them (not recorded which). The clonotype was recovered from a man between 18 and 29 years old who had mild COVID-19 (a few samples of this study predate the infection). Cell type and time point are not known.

CDR3 DNA: TGTGCCAGCAGTGACAAGAGACTAGCGGGGGGCCGGGGGACCCAGTACTTC. This sequence encodes CASSDKRLAGGRGTQYF. The chain combines TRBV6-4 with TRBJ2-5, with 13 nucleotides matching TRBD2. The CDR3 spans 17 residues. Germline CDR1 is MRHNA and CDR2 is SNTAGT. J lost 7 bases, V lost 2 bases, and 10 bases had no gene match.